A single sample is the source of the 27 T cell receptor beta chains below, sequenced in a study of blood T cell repertoires in COVID-19. The data were produced by immunoSEQ multiplex PCR, yet TCRdb's version contains in-frame clones alone and is incomplete. This table has around 140,000 clones, roughly 86% appearing once. The sequenced sample consisted of peripheral blood. These TCRs come from a woman aged 70-85 years with COVID-19, enrolled during active disease.

The V gene is TRBV28, the J gene TRBJ2-7, with D possibly TRBD2 on 5 matching bases. The V gene lost 2 bases and the J gene lost 6 bases, with 14 bases spanning the gap. CDR3 length equals 14 residues. Germline CDR1 and CDR2: MDHEN and SYDVKM. Written as DNA, the CDR3 is TGTGCCAGCAGTTTAGCCCTCGCGGGCTCCGAGCAGTACTTC. Protein sequence: CASSLALAGSEQYF.

V gene TRBV28 combines with J gene TRBJ1-4, with no clear D. Trimming left V 4 bases short and J 0 bases short, with 15 bases between. CDR1 and CDR2 (germline): MDHEN, SYDVKM. This CDR3 has 17 residues. The CDR3 region is CASSSGGVIATNEKLFF. The CDR3 DNA is TGTGCCAGCAGTTCTGGAGGTGTTATTGCAACTAATGAAAAACTGTTTTTT.

This chain connects TRBV3-1 (or the pseudogene TRBV3-2) to TRBJ1-6; no clear D. The CDR3 is 17 amino acids. Germline CDR1 LGHDT, CDR2 YNNKEL (reference sequence). The V end lost 4 bases, the J end lost 3 bases, and 16 bases lay between the germline ends. The CDR3 reads CASSRTRSANYNSPLHF. In DNA, the CDR3 is TGTGCCAGCAGCCGAACTCGGAGCGCCAACTATAATTCACCCCTCCACTTT.

J is TRBJ2-3 and V is TRBV7-9, with TRBD1 matching 8 bases. Germline V CDR1 and CDR2: SEHNR, FQNEAQ (reference sequence). This CDR3 is 12 amino acids long. V shed 5 bases, J shed 11 bases, and the junction held 6 bases outside the gene matches. DNA of the CDR3: TGTGCCAGCAGCAACGGACAGGGTGGGCAGTATTTT. Translated, it gives CASSNGQGGQYF.

This clone was recorded once. This chain joins TRBV11-3 and TRBJ2-7, with 8 nucleotides matching TRBD1. The V segment lost 1 base and the J segment 2 bases; nucleotides outside the gene matches: 7. The germline V gene encodes CDR1 SGHNT and CDR2 YENEEA. This CDR3 is 16 amino acids long. The DNA of the CDR3 is TGTGCCAGCAGCTTAGGACCCACAGGGGGAACCTACGAGCAGTACTTC. This gives the protein CASSLGPTGGTYEQYF.

The J gene is TRBJ2-5, the V gene TRBV15, with D perhaps TRBD1 (6 bases). In germline, CDR1 is LNHNV, CDR2 YYDKDF (reference sequence). The CDR3 has 15 residues. Trimming pared 1 base from V and 2 bases from J, leaving 11 bases between. The CDR3 nucleotides read TGTGCCACCAGCAGAGGCCAGGGGATTCAAGAGACCCAGTACTTC. Amino acid sequence: CATSRGQGIQETQYF.

The chain employs TRBV6-5 and TRBJ1-4; TRBD1 aligns across 9 bases. Germline V gives CDR1 MNHEY, CDR2 SVGAGI. The V and J ends lost 3 bases and 6 bases, in that order; junction bases with no gene match: 2. CDR3 length equals 14 residues. The CDR3 spells CASSYGTGYEKLFF. CDR3 coding DNA: TGTGCCAGCAGTTATGGGACAGGGTATGAAAAACTGTTTTTT.

J is TRBJ2-3 and V is TRBV4-2, with 9 bases identical to TRBD2. Germline V gives CDR1 LGHNA, CDR2 YNFKEQ. V trimming: 5 bases; J trimming: 4 bases; junction bases outside the gene matches: 7. The CDR3 totals 15 residues. Here the CDR3 DNA reads TGTGCCAGCAGCAGGGGCGGGGGGGAATCAGATACGCAGTATTTT. As protein: CASSRGGGESDTQYF.

The chain combines TRBV2 with TRBJ1-3; 7 nucleotides match TRBD1. Germline assignment: CDR1 SNHLY and CDR2 FYNNEI. The junction had 9 bases not matched to a gene; V was cut back by 4 bases and J by 9 bases. CDR3 length: 14 residues. The CDR3 DNA is TGTGCCAGCAGTGGGGACAGTCGTTTCTTCACCATATATTTT. Translating gives CASSGDSRFFTIYF. The full variable domain, completed using reference TRBV2 and TRBJ1-3, is EPEVTQTPSHQVTQMGQEVILRCVPISNHLYFYWYRQILGQKVEFLVSFYNNEISEKSEIFDDQFSVERPDGSNFTLKIRSTKLEDSAMYFCASSGDSRFFTIYFGEGSWLTVV.

This rearrangement joins TRBV10-2 to TRBJ2-2, with 8 bases fitting TRBD1. The CDR3 has 15 amino acids. In germline, CDR1 is WSHSY, CDR2 SAAADI. Germline trimming cut 6 bases from V and 4 bases from J; bases unmatched to any gene: 7. Here the CDR3 DNA reads TGCGCCAGCAGAGTGACAGGGGTGGGCACCGGGGAGCTGTTTTTT. Translation: CASRVTGVGTGELFF.

The chain's CDR3 is CASTLGGGLNTEAFF. CDR3 sequence (DNA): TGTGCCAGCACCCTCGGGGGGGGACTGAACACTGAAGCTTTCTTT. The chain couples TRBV6-5 to TRBJ1-1; D perhaps matches TRBD1 (5 bases). Germline lookup yields CDR1 MNHEY and CDR2 SVGAGI. The V gene lost 7 bases and the J gene lost 0 bases, with 15 bases spanning the gap. The CDR3 loop spans 15 amino acids.

The chain recombines TRBV2 with TRBJ2-2; no firm D call. The CDR3 spans 16 residues. V dropped 5 bases and J dropped 1 base, with 14 bases sitting between them. Germline CDR1 and CDR2: SNHLY and FYNNEI. The CDR3 loop is CASSSRGSWNTGELFF. DNA for the CDR3: TGTGCCAGCAGTTCCCGCGGATCCTGGAACACCGGGGAGCTGTTTTTT.

The chain has TRBV19 and TRBJ2-1, with TRBD2 as a possible D gene (6 bases). V lost 4 bases to trimming and J lost 2 bases, with 12 bases between them. This CDR3 has 15 residues. Germline CDR1 reads LNHDA; CDR2 reads SQIVND (reference sequence). The CDR3 DNA reads TGTGCCAGTAGTAGCGGGATTAGCACCTACAATGAGCAGTTCTTC. Translating it yields CASSSGISTYNEQFF.

This clone occurred many times. The CDR3 is CASSQWGDSPLHF. The CDR3 nucleotides read TGTGCCAGCAGTCAATGGGGAGATTCACCCCTCCACTTT. The V gene is TRBV6-6, the J gene TRBJ1-6; unclear D gene. V was pared by 5 bases and J by 8 bases, with 10 bases between. CDR3 length: 13 residues. CDR1 and CDR2 (germline): MNHNY, SVGAGI (reference sequence).

The rearrangement joins TRBV9 to TRBJ1-1; D might be TRBD1 (6 bases). Looked up from germline, CDR1 is SGDLS and CDR2 is YYNGEE. The ends were cut back, 4 bases at V and 4 bases at J, with 20 bases in the middle. CDR3 length equals 16 residues. The CDR3 DNA is TGTGCCAGCAGCCCCCCCCCGGGACAAGGATTCACTGAAGCTTTCTTT. Encoded protein: CASSPPPGQGFTEAFF. Full variable domain (missing parts from reference TRBV9 and TRBJ1-1): DSGVTQTPKHLITATGQRVTLRCSPRSGDLSVYWYQQSLDQGLQFLIQYYNGEERAKGNILERFSAQQFPDLHSELNLSSLELGDSALYFCASSPPPGQGFTEAFFGQGTRLTVV.

The chain joins TRBV5-4 to TRBJ2-1, with 8 positions matching TRBD2. In germline, CDR1 is SGHNT, CDR2 YYREEE (reference sequence). With 4 bases clipped from V and 5 bases from J, the junction kept 11 bases outside the gene matches. The CDR3 sequence is 16 residues long. CDR3 loop: CASSPGGGRANNEQFF. CDR3 bases: TGTGCCAGCAGCCCGGGAGGGGGACGGGCCAACAATGAGCAGTTCTTC.

The V and J genes are TRBV27 and TRBJ1-2, with D perhaps matching TRBD1 (6 bases). Germline V CDR1 and CDR2: MNHEY, SMNVEV (reference sequence). Trimming took off 6 bases at V and 4 bases at J, with 18 bases between the two ends. The CDR3 is 15 residues long. The CDR3 nucleotides read TGTGCCAGCAGCCCGGGGGGGGCACCCTCCTATGGCTACACCTTC. Encoded protein: CASSPGGAPSYGYTF.

The V call is TRBV19, the J call TRBJ2-1; D gene unclear. The CDR3 contains 13 residues. Germline-derived CDR1 and CDR2 are LNHDA and SQIVND (reference sequence). The germline V and J ends were trimmed by 2 bases and 9 bases, with 11 bases remaining between them. CDR3 DNA sequence: TGTGCCAGTAGTATATCGCTAGTTGGTGAGCAGTTCTTC. Its translation is CASSISLVGEQFF.

The chain joins TRBV30 to TRBJ1-6; a weak D match, TRBD1 (6 bases). The CDR3 contains 17 residues. Trimming removed 7 bases at V and 4 bases at J, with 23 bases between. CDR1 and CDR2 from the germline V gene are GTSNPN and SVGIG (reference sequence). CDR3 DNA sequence: TGTGCCTTTCAAGATGGCGGGGGGCGTTCATATAATTCACCCCTCCACTTT. Protein product: CAFQDGGGRSYNSPLHF.

This chain joins TRBV7-2 and TRBJ1-2; perhaps TRBD1 as D (6 bases). The CDR3 has 15 amino acids. In germline, CDR1 is SGHTA, CDR2 FQGNSA. V gave up 2 bases and J gave up 1 base, with 11 bases separating them. Here the CDR3 reads CASSLQGTNNYGYTF. As DNA, the CDR3 is TGTGCCAGCAGCTTACAGGGGACCAATAACTATGGCTACACCTTC.

This chain uses TRBV7-9 with TRBJ1-6; tentatively, D is TRBD1 (5 bases). Trimming left V 4 bases short and J 12 bases short, with 19 bases between. Germline CDR1 and CDR2: SEHNR and FQNEAQ (reference sequence). This CDR3 contains 15 residues. The CDR3 here is CASSSQGYHQGPLHF. The CDR3 coding sequence is TGTGCCAGCAGCTCCCAGGGATACCACCAAGGACCCCTCCACTTT.

This chain uses TRBV29-1 with TRBJ1-2; D remains unclear. Germline V lookup: CDR1 SQVTM, CDR2 ANQGSEA. The CDR3 sequence is 14 residues long. V was cut by 3 bases and J by 5 bases, with 16 bases left in between. The CDR3 bases are TGCAGCGTTGATCTCGGGAGAATCGGGTATGGCTACACCTTC. Encoded protein: CSVDLGRIGYGYTF.

CDR3 in amino acids: CASSARDTSGANVLTF. The CDR3 DNA follows: TGTGCCAGTAGTGCCCGGGACACCTCTGGGGCCAACGTCCTGACTTTC. The chain has TRBV19 and TRBJ2-6, with D possibly TRBD1 on 6 matching bases. The CDR3 has 16 amino acids. Germline assignment: CDR1 LNHDA and CDR2 SQIVND (reference sequence). Trimming removed 5 bases at V and 0 bases at J, with 11 bases between.

In nucleotides, the CDR3 is TGTGCCAGCAGTGACGGGGGTGGGACCGGGGAGCTGTTTTTT. As protein: CASSDGGGTGELFF. The V gene is TRBV2, the J gene TRBJ2-2, with a tentative D call TRBD2 (6 bases). Trimming shortened V by 3 bases and J by 5 bases, and 10 bases separated the two germline ends. The CDR3 sequence is 14 residues long. Germline V gene data show CDR1 as SNHLY and CDR2 as FYNNEI.

The genes are TRBV3-1 (or the pseudogene TRBV3-2) and TRBJ1-2, with D possibly matching TRBD1 (5 bases). Germline CDR1 is LGHDT and CDR2 is YNNKEL (reference sequence). Trimming cost V 6 bases and J 8 bases, with 13 bases left between them. This CDR3 comprises 12 residues. CDR3 sequence: CASSRDSGGYTF. The CDR3 DNA sequence: TGTGCCAGCAGTCGGGACTCGGGCGGCTACACCTTC.

This chain joins TRBV2 and TRBJ2-2, with D possibly matching TRBD1 (7 bases). Per the germline V gene, CDR1 is SNHLY and CDR2 is FYNNEI. This CDR3 spans 14 amino acids. V was shortened by 6 bases and J by 5 bases, with 13 bases between the two germline ends. CDR3 region: CASSRGEVTGELFF. DNA for the CDR3: TGTGCCAGCAGCAGGGGGGAAGTTACCGGGGAGCTGTTTTTT.

The gene calls are TRBV11-2 and TRBJ2-7; 8 bases are a match to TRBD2. Looked up from germline, CDR1 is SGHAT and CDR2 is FQNNGV. The CDR3 consists of 16 residues. V shed 0 bases, J shed 2 bases, and the junction held 6 bases outside the gene matches. CDR3 residues: CASSLDRPGGAYEQYF. CDR3 nucleotide sequence: TGTGCCAGCAGCTTAGATCGTCCCGGGGGGGCCTACGAGCAGTACTTC.